This is a list of T cell receptor beta chains from one sample in a study of long-term antiretroviral therapy in people with HIV. Only in-frame clones appear in the TCRdb table, and some are missing; sequencing was by immunoSEQ multiplex PCR. The sample records approximately 24,000 clones, 88% being singletons. Sequenced material: unsorted PBMCs, taken almost 4.6 years after starting antiretroviral therapy. These receptors were obtained from a man younger than 40 with HIV. Both conserved end residues are part of each CDR3. Fields, in order: CDR3 length, D gene, clone size, J gene, V gene, CDR3 protein, CDR3 DNA. The D gene is left open where the match is weak. Rows may omit the clone size; those that give it use once, few, many or a size class.

cdr3_length: 12; d_call: .; clone_size: .; j_call: TRBJ2-5; v_call: TRBV4-2; cdr3_aa: CASSRGQETQYF; cdr3_nt: TGTGCCAGCAGCCGTGGCCAAGAGACCCAGTACTTC
cdr3_length: 13; d_call: .; clone_size: few; j_call: TRBJ2-1; v_call: TRBV25-1; cdr3_aa: CASSESLQAEQFF; cdr3_nt: TGTGCCAGCAGTGAATCCCTCCAGGCTGAGCAGTTCTTC
cdr3_length: 17; d_call: TRBD2; clone_size: .; j_call: TRBJ2-2; v_call: TRBV5-4; cdr3_aa: CASSLVPSGKNTGELFF; cdr3_nt: TGTGCCAGCAGCTTGGTTCCTAGCGGGAAAAACACCGGGGAGCTGTTTTTT
cdr3_length: 15; d_call: TRBD2; clone_size: .; j_call: TRBJ2-3; v_call: TRBV7-7; cdr3_aa: CASSPGLAVTDTQYF; cdr3_nt: TGTGCTAGCAGCCCAGGACTAGCGGTCACAGATACGCAGTATTTT
cdr3_length: 12; d_call: .; clone_size: .; j_call: TRBJ2-1; v_call: TRBV6-6; cdr3_aa: CASSYSGFEQFF; cdr3_nt: TGTGCCAGCAGTTACTCGGGGTTTGAGCAGTTCTTC
cdr3_length: 13; d_call: .; clone_size: once; j_call: TRBJ2-7; v_call: TRBV29-1; cdr3_aa: CSVEPLGGTEQYF; cdr3_nt: TGCAGCGTTGAGCCACTCGGCGGGACCGAGCAGTACTTC
cdr3_length: 17; d_call: .; clone_size: .; j_call: TRBJ1-3; v_call: TRBV30; cdr3_aa: CAWNTGGSDFRGNTIYF; cdr3_nt: TGTGCCTGGAACACCGGGGGTTCCGATTTTAGGGGAAACACCATATATTTT
cdr3_length: 16; d_call: .; clone_size: .; j_call: TRBJ2-3; v_call: TRBV13; cdr3_aa: CASSLGAGISTDTQYF; cdr3_nt: TGTGCCAGCAGCTTAGGTGCCGGGATTAGCACAGATACGCAGTATTTT
cdr3_length: 15; d_call: .; clone_size: .; j_call: TRBJ1-2; v_call: TRBV4-3; cdr3_aa: CASSQDQKGWYGYTF; cdr3_nt: TGCGCCAGCAGCCAAGATCAGAAGGGATGGTATGGCTACACCTTC
cdr3_length: 15; d_call: .; clone_size: .; j_call: TRBJ1-3; v_call: TRBV10-3; cdr3_aa: CAISGGLVSGNTIYF; cdr3_nt: TGTGCCATCAGTGGGGGACTGGTGTCTGGAAACACCATATATTTT
cdr3_length: 13; d_call: .; clone_size: .; j_call: TRBJ2-5; v_call: TRBV9; cdr3_aa: CASSVGREETQYF; cdr3_nt: TGTGCCAGCAGCGTAGGGAGGGAAGAGACCCAGTACTTC
cdr3_length: 14; d_call: TRBD2; clone_size: .; j_call: TRBJ2-1; v_call: TRBV6-1; cdr3_aa: CASTGGRSYNEQFF; cdr3_nt: TGTGCCAGCACGGGGGGGCGGTCCTACAATGAGCAGTTCTTC
cdr3_length: 16; d_call: TRBD1; clone_size: .; j_call: TRBJ2-5; v_call: TRBV7-3; cdr3_aa: CASSMGQGYYPLTQYF; cdr3_nt: TGTGCCAGCAGCATGGGACAGGGGTACTACCCATTGACCCAGTACTTC
cdr3_length: 15; d_call: TRBD2; clone_size: .; j_call: TRBJ2-7; v_call: TRBV11-2; cdr3_aa: CASSLETSGLYEQYF; cdr3_nt: TGTGCCAGCAGCTTAGAGACTAGCGGACTCTACGAGCAGTACTTC
cdr3_length: 13; d_call: .; clone_size: .; j_call: TRBJ1-1; v_call: TRBV27; cdr3_aa: CASSLLTGTEAFF; cdr3_nt: TGTGCCAGCAGTTTATTGACGGGCACTGAAGCTTTCTTT
cdr3_length: 15; d_call: TRBD1; clone_size: .; j_call: TRBJ1-1; v_call: TRBV19; cdr3_aa: CASSTIYTGAPQAFF; cdr3_nt: TGTGCCAGTAGTACGATTTACACAGGGGCCCCACAAGCTTTCTTT
cdr3_length: 13; d_call: TRBD1; clone_size: .; j_call: TRBJ2-7; v_call: TRBV4-3; cdr3_aa: CASSETGSDEQYF; cdr3_nt: TGCGCCAGCAGCGAGACAGGGAGCGACGAGCAGTACTTC
cdr3_length: 14; d_call: .; clone_size: .; j_call: TRBJ2-7; v_call: TRBV4-1; cdr3_aa: CASSQGVWTYEQYF; cdr3_nt: TGCGCCAGCAGCCAAGGCGTATGGACCTACGAGCAGTACTTC